What follows describes a single T cell receptor beta chain. The antigen remains undetermined. The data belong to a study of OX40 agonist ivuxolimab in advanced cancers. On the study more broadly: With ivuxolimab, an agonistic anti-OX40 (CD134) antibody, patients were treated. Partial responses occurred in Three dose-escalation patients, one with hepatocellular carcinoma and two with cutaneous melanoma. Broader study findings: The study found that CD8+ T cells averaged more expanded clones than CD4+.

Blood sampling took place at baseline, cycle 4 day 1, and cycle 7 day 1. This table comes from immunoSEQ multiplex PCR, and its TCRdb copy is limited to in-frame clones, with some not included. Among 55,000 to 95,000 clones listed, 88% were seen once. The germline V gene encodes CDR1 MNHNS and CDR2 SASEGT. The V end was cut by 1 base, the J end by 4 bases, with 8 bases between. The CDR3 is 14 amino acids. Sequencing used CD4+ or CD8+ T cells sorted from blood, obtained in a trial of the OX40 agonist ivuxolimab. This chain joins TRBV6-1 and TRBJ2-1; TRBD1 is a possible D gene (5 bases). This receptor was obtained from an adult with an advanced solid tumor such as melanoma, head and neck, liver or kidney cancer. The CDR3 nucleotides read TGTGCCAGCAGTGAAGTAGCAGGGTACAATGAGCAGTTCTTC. Its protein product is CASSEVAGYNEQFF.